This is a list of T cell receptor beta chains from one sample in a study of blood T cell repertoires in COVID-19. Only in-frame clones appear in the TCRdb table, and some are missing; sequencing was by immunoSEQ multiplex PCR. Of over 300,000 clones detected, 89% appear once; the ten largest clones hold roughly a tenth. The sample taken for sequencing was PBMCs or T cells enriched from blood (not recorded which). The receptors were gathered from a woman aged 40 to 50 who had recovered from COVID-19. CDR3s include the opening cysteine and the closing phenylalanine or tryptophan. The D gene is left open where the match is weak. Only some rows state a clone size, as once, few, many or a class for expanded clones.

V gene	D gene	clone size	J gene	CDR3 protein	CDR3 DNA
TRBV19	TRBD1	-	TRBJ1-5	CASSINQGAGQPQHF	TGTGCCAGTAGTATTAATCAGGGGGCGGGTCAGCCCCAGCATTTT
TRBV19	TRBD1	-	TRBJ1-2	CASVPGGTGAHGYTF	TGTGCCAGTGTCCCGGGCGGGACAGGGGCCCATGGCTACACCTTC
TRBV7-9	TRBD1	-	TRBJ2-7	CASSSQGYEQYF	TGTGCCAGCAGCTCACAGGGGTACGAGCAGTACTTC
TRBV6-5	TRBD1	-	TRBJ2-6	CASSYQTGTGANVLTF	TGTGCCAGCAGTTACCAGACAGGGACTGGGGCCAACGTCCTGACTTTC
TRBV5-4	TRBD1	-	TRBJ1-2	CASSARPQGDYGYTF	TGTGCCAGCAGCGCGCGACCTCAGGGGGACTATGGCTACACCTTC
TRBV4-3	-	-	TRBJ2-7	CASSQVLVTGEQYF	TGCGCCAGCAGCCAAGTTCTTGTCACGGGCGAGCAGTACTTC
TRBV24-1	-	-	TRBJ2-7	CATQPTGYNEQYF	TGTGCCACCCAGCCCACAGGGTACAACGAGCAGTACTTC
TRBV6-5	TRBD1	-	TRBJ2-1	CASSPPTGREQFF	TGTGCCAGCAGTCCTCCGACAGGGCGTGAGCAGTTCTTC
TRBV25-1	-	-	TRBJ1-2	CASSDGSYGYTF	TGTGCCAGCAGTGACGGGTCCTATGGCTACACCTTC
TRBV4-3	-	-	TRBJ2-7	CASSQDFGVYEQYF	TGCGCCAGCAGCCAAGATTTCGGGGTCTACGAGCAGTACTTC
TRBV24-1	TRBD1	-	TRBJ2-3	CATSDRQGADTQYF	TGTGCCACCAGTGATAGACAGGGAGCAGATACGCAGTATTTT
TRBV7-9	TRBD2	-	TRBJ2-1	CASSPRGLAGLDEQFF	TGTGCCAGCAGCCCCCGCGGACTAGCGGGACTCGATGAGCAGTTCTTC
TRBV6-4	TRBD1	-	TRBJ2-1	CASGRDSSYNEQFF	TGTGCCAGCGGCCGGGACAGCTCTTACAATGAGCAGTTCTTC
TRBV12-5	-	-	TRBJ2-1	CASGLQPLYNEQFF	TGTGCTAGTGGTTTACAGCCTCTATACAATGAGCAGTTCTTC
TRBV6-5	TRBD1	-	TRBJ2-3	CASSRQGGYADTQYF	TGTGCCAGCAGTCGACAGGGGGGTTACGCAGATACGCAGTATTTT
TRBV7-3	-	-	TRBJ2-2	CASSRVDTGELFF	TGTGCCAGCAGTAGAGTGGACACCGGGGAGCTGTTTTTT
TRBV7-8	TRBD2	-	TRBJ2-1	CASSFLLAGYNEQFF	TGTGCCAGCAGCTTTCTACTAGCGGGTTACAATGAGCAGTTCTTC
TRBV14	-	-	TRBJ2-3	CASSQVLTDTQYF	TGTGCCAGCAGCCAAGTCCTCACAGATACGCAGTATTTT
TRBV5-1	-	-	TRBJ1-2	CASRTGNYGYTF	TGCGCCAGCAGGACGGGGAACTATGGCTACACCTTC
TRBV7-3	-	once	TRBJ1-6	CASSLRSQGNSPLHF	TGTGCCAGCAGCTTAAGGTCACAGGGAAACTCACCCCTCCACTTT
TRBV27	TRBD2	-	TRBJ2-7	CASSLERGGGYEQYF	TGTGCCAGCAGTCTCGAGCGGGGGGGCGGATACGAGCAGTACTTC
TRBV28	TRBD2	-	TRBJ2-3	CASSFYARLAGEPDTQYF	TGTGCCAGCAGTTTTTACGCAAGGCTAGCGGGAGAACCAGATACGCAGTATTTT
TRBV6-5	-	-	TRBJ1-2	CACGSGELGGYTF	TGTGCCTGCGGGTCTGGGGAATTAGGTGGCTACACCTTC
TRBV28	-	-	TRBJ2-5	CASSLPRQETQYF	TGTGCCAGCAGTTTACCCCGTCAGGAGACCCAGTACTTC
TRBV27	TRBD1	-	TRBJ1-5	CASSPIQGSFHQPQHF	TGTGCCAGCAGTCCGATACAGGGGTCCTTCCATCAGCCCCAGCATTTT
TRBV15	-	-	TRBJ1-6	CATSREMEIRTPLHF	TGTGCCACCAGCAGAGAAATGGAGATCCGGACACCCCTCCACTTT
TRBV4-3	TRBD2	-	TRBJ2-5	CASSRELLLAEETQYF	TGCGCCAGCAGCCGAGAGTTACTTCTAGCGGAAGAGACCCAGTACTTC
TRBV27	-	-	TRBJ2-1	CASSLSLPPGDEQFF	TGTGCCAGCAGTTTATCTTTACCTCCAGGGGATGAGCAGTTCTTC